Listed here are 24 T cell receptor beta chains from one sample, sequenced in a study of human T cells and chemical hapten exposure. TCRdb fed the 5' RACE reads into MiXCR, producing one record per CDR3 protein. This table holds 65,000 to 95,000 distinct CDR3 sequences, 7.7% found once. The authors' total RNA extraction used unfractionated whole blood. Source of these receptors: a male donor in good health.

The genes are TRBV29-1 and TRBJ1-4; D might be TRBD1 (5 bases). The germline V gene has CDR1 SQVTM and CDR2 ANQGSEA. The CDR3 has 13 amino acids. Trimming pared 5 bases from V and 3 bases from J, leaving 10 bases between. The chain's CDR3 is CSVPGDANEKLFF. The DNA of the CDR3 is TGCAGCGTTCCCGGGGACGCTAATGAAAAACTGTTTTTT.

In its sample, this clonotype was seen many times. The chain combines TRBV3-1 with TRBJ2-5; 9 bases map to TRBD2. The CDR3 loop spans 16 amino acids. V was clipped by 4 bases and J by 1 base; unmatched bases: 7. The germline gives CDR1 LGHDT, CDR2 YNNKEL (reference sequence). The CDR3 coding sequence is TGTGCCAGCAGCCCCCGTCCTAGCGGGGCCCAAGAGACCCAGTACTTC. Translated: CASSPRPSGAQETQYF.

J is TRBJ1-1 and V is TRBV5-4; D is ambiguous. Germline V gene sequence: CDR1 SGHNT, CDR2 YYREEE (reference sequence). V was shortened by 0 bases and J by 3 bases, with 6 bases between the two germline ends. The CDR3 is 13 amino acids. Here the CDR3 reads CASSLVPYTEAFF. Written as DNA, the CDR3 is TGTGCCAGCAGCTTGGTACCCTACACTGAAGCTTTCTTT.

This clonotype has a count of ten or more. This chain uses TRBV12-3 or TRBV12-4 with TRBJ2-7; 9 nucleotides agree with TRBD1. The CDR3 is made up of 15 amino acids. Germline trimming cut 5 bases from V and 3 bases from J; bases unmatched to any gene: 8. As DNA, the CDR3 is TGTGCCAGCAGTCGGGGACAGGGAGATAGCTACGAGCAGTACTTC. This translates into CASSRGQGDSYEQYF.

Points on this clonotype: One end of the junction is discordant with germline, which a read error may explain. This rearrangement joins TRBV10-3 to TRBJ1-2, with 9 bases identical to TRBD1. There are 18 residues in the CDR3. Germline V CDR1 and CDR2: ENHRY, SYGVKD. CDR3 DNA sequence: TGTGCCATCAGATGGGACAGGGACAAGCCCCGAGCTAACTATGGCGACACCTTC. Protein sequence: CAIRWDRDKPRANYGDTF.

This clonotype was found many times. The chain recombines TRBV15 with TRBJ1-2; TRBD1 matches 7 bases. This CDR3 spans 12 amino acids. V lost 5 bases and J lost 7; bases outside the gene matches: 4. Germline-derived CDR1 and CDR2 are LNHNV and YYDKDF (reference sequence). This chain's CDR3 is CATSPRTGGYTF. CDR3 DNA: TGTGCCACCAGCCCCCGGACAGGTGGCTACACCTTC.

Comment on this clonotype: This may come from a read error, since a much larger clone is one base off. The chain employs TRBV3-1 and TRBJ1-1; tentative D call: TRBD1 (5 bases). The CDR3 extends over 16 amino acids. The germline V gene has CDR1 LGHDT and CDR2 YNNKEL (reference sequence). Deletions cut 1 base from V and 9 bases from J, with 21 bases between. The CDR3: CASSQARPHGATKAFF. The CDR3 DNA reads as TGTGCCAGCAGCCAAGCCCGACCACATGGGGCAACGAAAGCTTTCTTT.

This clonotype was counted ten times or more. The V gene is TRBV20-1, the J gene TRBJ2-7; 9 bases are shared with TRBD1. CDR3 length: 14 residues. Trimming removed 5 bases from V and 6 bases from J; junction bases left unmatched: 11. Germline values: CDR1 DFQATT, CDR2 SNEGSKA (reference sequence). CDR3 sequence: CSARLGTGQGEQYF. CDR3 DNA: TGCAGTGCTCGACTTGGGACAGGGCAGGGCGAGCAGTACTTC.

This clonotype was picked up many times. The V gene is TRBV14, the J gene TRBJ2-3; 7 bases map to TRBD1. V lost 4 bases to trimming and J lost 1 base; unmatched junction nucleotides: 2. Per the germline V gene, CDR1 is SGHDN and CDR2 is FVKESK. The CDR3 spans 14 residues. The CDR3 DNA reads TGTGCCAGCAGCCCCGGACAGGGCACAGATACGCAGTATTTT. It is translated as CASSPGQGTDTQYF.

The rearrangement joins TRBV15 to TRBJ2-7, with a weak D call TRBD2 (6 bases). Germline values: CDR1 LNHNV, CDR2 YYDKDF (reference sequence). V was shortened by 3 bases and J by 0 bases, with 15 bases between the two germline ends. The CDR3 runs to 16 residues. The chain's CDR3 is CATSREGQGPSYEQYF. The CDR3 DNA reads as TGTGCCACCAGCAGGGAGGGGCAGGGACCCTCCTACGAGCAGTACTTC.

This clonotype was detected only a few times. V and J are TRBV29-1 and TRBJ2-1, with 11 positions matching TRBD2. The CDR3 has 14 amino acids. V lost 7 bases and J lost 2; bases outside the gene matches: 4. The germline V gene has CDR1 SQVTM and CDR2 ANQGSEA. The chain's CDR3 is CSGRLAGTYNEQFF. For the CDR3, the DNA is TGCAGCGGGAGACTAGCGGGAACCTACAATGAGCAGTTCTTC.

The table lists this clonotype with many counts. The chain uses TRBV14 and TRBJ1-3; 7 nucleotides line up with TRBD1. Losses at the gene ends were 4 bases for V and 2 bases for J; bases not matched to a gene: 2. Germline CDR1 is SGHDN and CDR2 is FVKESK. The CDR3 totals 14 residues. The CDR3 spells CASSLRGAGNTIYF. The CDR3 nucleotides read TGTGCCAGCAGCCTCAGGGGGGCTGGAAACACCATATATTTT.

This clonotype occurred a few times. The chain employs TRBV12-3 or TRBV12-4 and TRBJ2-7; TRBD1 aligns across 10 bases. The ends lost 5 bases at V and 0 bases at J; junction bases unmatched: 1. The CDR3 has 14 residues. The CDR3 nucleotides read TGTGCCAGCAGTAGGACAGGGGGCTCCTACGAGCAGTACTTC. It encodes CASSRTGGSYEQYF.

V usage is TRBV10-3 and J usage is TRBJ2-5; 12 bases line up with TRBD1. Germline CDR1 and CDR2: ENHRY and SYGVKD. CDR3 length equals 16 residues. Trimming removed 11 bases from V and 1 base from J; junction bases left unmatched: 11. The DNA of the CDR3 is TGTGCCTCACGAGTAGGGGGACAGGGGGCCCAAGAGACCCAGTACTTC. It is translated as CASRVGGQGAQETQYF.

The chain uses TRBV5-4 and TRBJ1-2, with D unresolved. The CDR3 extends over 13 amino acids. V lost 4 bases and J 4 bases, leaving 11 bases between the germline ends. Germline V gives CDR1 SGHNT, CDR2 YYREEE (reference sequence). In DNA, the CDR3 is TGTGCCAGCAGCGCAACAGAGTTCTATGGCTACACCTTC. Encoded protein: CASSATEFYGYTF.

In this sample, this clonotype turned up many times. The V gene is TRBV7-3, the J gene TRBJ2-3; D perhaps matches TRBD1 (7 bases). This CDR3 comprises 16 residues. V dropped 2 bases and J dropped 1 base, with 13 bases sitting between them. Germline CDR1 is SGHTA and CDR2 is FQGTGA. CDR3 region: CASSLLGGGGTDTQYF. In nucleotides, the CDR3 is TGTGCCAGCAGCTTATTAGGGGGCGGGGGCACAGATACGCAGTATTTT.

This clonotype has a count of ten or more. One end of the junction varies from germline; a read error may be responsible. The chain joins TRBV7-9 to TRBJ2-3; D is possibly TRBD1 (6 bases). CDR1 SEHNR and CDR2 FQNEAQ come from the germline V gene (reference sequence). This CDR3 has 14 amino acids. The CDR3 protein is CASILQGGTDTQYF. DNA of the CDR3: TGTGCCAGCATCTTACAGGGTGGCACAGATACGCAGTATTTT.

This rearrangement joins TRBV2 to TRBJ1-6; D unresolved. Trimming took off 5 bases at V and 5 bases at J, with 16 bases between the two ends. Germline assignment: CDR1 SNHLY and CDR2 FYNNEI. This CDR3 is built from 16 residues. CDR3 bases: TGTGCCAGCAGTAAACGGATCTCGGGCGATAATTCACCCCTCCACTTT. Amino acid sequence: CASSKRISGDNSPLHF.

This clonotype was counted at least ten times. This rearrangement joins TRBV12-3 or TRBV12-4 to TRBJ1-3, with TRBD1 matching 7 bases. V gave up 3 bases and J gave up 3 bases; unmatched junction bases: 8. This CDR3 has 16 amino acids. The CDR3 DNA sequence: TGTGCCAGCAGTTTGAGGGACAGTTGGGGTGGAAACACCATATATTTT. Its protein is CASSLRDSWGGNTIYF.

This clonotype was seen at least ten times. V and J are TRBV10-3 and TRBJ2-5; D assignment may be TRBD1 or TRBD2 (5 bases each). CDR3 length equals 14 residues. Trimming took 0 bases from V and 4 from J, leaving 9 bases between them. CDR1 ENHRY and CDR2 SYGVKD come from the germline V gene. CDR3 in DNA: TGTGCCATCAGTGAGTCTACTGGGGGAGAGACCCAGTACTTC. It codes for CAISESTGGETQYF.

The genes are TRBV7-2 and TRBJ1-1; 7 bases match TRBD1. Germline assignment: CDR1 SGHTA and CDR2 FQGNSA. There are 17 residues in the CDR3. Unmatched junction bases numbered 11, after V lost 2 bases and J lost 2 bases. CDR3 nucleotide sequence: TGTGCCAGCAGCTTACGACAGGGCAGGGGGTTAAACACTGAAGCTTTCTTT. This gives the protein CASSLRQGRGLNTEAFF.

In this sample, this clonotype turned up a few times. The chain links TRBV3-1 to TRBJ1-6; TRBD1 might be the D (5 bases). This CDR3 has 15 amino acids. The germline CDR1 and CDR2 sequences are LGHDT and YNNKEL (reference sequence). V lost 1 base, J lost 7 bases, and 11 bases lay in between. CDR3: CASSQARTWNSPLHF. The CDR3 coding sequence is TGTGCCAGCAGCCAAGCGCGGACATGGAATTCACCCCTCCACTTT. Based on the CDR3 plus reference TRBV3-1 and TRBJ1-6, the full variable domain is DTAVSQTPKYLVTQMGNDKSIKCEQNLGHDTMYWYKQDSKKFLKIMFSYNNKELIINETVPNRFSPKSPDKAHLNLHINSLELGDSAVYFCASSQARTWNSPLHFGNGTRLTVT.

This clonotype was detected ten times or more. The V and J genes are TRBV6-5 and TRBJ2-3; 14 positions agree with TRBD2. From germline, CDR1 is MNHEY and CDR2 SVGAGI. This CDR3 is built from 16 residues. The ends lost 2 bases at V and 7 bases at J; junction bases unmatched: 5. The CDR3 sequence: CASSYRLAGGPHTQYF. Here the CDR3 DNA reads TGTGCCAGCAGTTACCGACTAGCGGGGGGGCCCCATACGCAGTATTTT.

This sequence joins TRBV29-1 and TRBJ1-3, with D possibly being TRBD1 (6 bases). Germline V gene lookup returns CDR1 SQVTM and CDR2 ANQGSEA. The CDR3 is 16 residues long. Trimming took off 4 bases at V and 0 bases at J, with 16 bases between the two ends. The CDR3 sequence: CSVVGGPDISGNTIYF. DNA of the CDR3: TGCAGCGTTGTGGGGGGGCCCGACATCTCTGGAAACACCATATATTTT.